A few counts support the clone carrying this T cell receptor (beta chain). What it binds is unknown. The PCR ran on 60 Vbeta and 13 Jbeta primers. Produced via immunoSEQ multiplex PCR; TCRdb's table is partial and in-frame only. The sample lists roughly 190,000 clones, less than 85% seen once, with around 1.6% in the top ten. The data derive from a study of cytomegalovirus exposure and HLA in healthy donors. The V gene's germline CDR1 is SNHLY and CDR2 FYNNEI. Between the trimmed V and J ends, which lost 8 bases and 6 bases, there was a span of 14 bases. The CDR3 length is 13 residues. General observations from the study: A later analysis by the authors found several of the most significant clusters apparently linked to common viral pathogens. In an earlier analysis, most TCR beta V segments were productive about 87% or about 30% of the time.

The origin of this receptor is a girl aged 10-17 years in good health and CMV-seropositive. The specimen sequenced was PBMCs. The chain joins TRBV2 to TRBJ1-5; tentative D call: TRBD1 (6 bases). CDR3 amino acids: CASRGGESQPQHF. The CDR3 DNA follows: TGTGCCAGCCGGGGGGGCGAAAGTCAGCCCCAGCATTTT. Full variable domain (missing parts from reference TRBV2 and TRBJ1-5): EPEVTQTPSHQVTQMGQEVILRCVPISNHLYFYWYRQILGQKVEFLVSFYNNEISEKSEIFDDQFSVERPDGSNFTLKIRSTKLEDSAMYFCASRGGESQPQHFGDGTRLSIL.